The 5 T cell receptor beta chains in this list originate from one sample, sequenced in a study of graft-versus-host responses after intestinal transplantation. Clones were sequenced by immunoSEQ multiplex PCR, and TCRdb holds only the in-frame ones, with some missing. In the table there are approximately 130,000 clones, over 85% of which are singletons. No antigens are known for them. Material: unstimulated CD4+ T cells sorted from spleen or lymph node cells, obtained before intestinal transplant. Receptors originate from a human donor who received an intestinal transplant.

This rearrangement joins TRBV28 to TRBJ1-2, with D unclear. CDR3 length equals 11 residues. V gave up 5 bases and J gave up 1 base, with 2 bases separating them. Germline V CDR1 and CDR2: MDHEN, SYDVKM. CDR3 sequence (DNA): TGTGCCAGCAGTGATAACTATGGCTACACCTTC. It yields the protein CASSDNYGYTF.

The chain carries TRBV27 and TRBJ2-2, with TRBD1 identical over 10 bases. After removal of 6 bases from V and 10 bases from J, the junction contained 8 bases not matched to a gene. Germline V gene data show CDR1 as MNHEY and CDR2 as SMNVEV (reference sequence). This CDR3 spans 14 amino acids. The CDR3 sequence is CASRGQGTPEELFF. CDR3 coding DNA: TGTGCCAGCAGGGGACAGGGGACACCCGAGGAGCTGTTTTTT.

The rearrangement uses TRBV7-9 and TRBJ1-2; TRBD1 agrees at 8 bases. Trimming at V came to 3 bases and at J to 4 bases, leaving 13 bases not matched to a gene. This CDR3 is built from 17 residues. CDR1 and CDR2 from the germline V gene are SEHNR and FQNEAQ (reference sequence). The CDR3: CASSFPTGAGGLYGYTF. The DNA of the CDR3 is TGTGCCAGCAGCTTCCCCACCGGGGCAGGGGGCCTCTATGGCTACACCTTC.

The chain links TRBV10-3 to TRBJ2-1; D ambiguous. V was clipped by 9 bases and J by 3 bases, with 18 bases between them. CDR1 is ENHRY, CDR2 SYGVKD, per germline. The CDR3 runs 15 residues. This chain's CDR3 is CAIRQELAGYNEQFF. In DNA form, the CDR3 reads TGTGCCATTCGCCAAGAATTAGCTGGCTACAATGAGCAGTTCTTC.

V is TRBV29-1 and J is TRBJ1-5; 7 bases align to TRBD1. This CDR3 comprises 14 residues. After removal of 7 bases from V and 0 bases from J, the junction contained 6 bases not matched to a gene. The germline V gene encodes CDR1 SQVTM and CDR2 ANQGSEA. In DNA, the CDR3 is TGCAGCGGCAGGAACAGGGGTAGCAATCAGCCCCAGCATTTT. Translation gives CSGRNRGSNQPQHF.